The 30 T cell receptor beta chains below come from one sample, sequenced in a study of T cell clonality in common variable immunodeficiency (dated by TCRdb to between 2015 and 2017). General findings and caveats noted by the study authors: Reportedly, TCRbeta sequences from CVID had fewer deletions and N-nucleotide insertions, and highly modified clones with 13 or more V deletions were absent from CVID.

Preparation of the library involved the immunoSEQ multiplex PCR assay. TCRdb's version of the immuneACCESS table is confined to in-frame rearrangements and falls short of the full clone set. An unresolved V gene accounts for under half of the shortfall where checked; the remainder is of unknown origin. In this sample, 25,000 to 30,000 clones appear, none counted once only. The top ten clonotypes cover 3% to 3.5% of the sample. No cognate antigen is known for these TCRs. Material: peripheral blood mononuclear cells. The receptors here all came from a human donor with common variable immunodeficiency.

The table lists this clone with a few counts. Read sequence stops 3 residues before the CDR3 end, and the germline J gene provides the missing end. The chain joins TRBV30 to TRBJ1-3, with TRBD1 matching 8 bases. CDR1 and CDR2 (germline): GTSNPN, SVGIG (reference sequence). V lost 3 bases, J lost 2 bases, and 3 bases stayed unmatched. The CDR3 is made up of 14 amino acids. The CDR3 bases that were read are TGTGCCTGGAGACACAGGGGGGCTGGAAACACC. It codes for CAWRHRGAGNT. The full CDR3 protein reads CAWRHRGAGNTIYF.

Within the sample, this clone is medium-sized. The CDR3 sequence: CASNVVTGPYEQYF. The sequenced CDR3 bases are TGTGCCAGCAACGTGGTGACAGGTCCCTACGAG. The chain joins TRBV6-2 or TRBV6-3 to TRBJ2-7; tentatively, D is TRBD1 (6 bases). The sequence runs out 3 residues before the end of the CDR3; the remainder is reconstructed from the germline J gene. The CDR3 runs 14 residues. V was pared by 7 bases and J by 2 bases, with 15 bases between. CDR1 and CDR2 (germline): MNHEY, SVGEGT.

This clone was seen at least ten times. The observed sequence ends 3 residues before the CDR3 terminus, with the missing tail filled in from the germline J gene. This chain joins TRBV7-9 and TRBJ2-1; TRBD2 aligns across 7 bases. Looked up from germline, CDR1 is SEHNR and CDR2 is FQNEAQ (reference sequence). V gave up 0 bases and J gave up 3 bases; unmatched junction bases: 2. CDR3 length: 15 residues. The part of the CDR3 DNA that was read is TGTGCCAGCAGCTTAGCGGGGGGGATCTACAATGAG. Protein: CASSLAGGIYNE. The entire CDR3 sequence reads CASSLAGGIYNEQFF.

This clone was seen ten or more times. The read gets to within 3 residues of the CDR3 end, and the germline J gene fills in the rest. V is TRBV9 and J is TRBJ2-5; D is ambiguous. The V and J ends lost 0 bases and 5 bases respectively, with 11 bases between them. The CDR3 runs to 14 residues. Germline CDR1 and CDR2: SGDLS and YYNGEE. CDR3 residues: CASSVEGIWETQYF. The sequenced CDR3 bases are TGTGCCAGCAGCGTAGAAGGCATTTGGGAGACC.

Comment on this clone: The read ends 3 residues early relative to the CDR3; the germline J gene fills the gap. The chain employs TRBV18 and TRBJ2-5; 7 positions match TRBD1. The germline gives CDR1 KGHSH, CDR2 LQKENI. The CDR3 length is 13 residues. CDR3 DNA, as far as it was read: TGTGCCAGCTCACCGGGACAGTCCCCCACC. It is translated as CASSPGQSPT. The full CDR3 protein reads CASSPGQSPTQYF.

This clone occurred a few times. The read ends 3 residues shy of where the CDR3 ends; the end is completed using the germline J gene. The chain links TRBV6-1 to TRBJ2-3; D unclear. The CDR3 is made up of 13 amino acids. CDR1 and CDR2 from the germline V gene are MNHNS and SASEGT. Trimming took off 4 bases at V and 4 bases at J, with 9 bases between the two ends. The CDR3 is CASSANTADTQYF. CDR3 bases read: TGTGCCAGCAGTGCCAATACAGCAGATACG.

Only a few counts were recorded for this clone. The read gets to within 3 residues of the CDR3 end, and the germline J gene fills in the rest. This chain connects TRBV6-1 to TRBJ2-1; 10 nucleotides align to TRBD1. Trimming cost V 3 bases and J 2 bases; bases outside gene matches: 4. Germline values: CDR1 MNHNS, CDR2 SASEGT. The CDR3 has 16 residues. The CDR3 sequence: CASSDQTGGAYNEQFF. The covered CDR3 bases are TGTGCCAGCAGTGATCAGACAGGGGGCGCCTACAATGAG.

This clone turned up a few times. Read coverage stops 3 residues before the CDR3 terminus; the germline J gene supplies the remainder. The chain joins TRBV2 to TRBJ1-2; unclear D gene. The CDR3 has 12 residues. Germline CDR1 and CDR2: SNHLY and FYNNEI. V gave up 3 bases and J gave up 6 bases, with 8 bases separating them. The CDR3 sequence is CASSDRRDGYTF. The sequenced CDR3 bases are TGTGCCAGCAGTGACCGGAGGGATGGC.

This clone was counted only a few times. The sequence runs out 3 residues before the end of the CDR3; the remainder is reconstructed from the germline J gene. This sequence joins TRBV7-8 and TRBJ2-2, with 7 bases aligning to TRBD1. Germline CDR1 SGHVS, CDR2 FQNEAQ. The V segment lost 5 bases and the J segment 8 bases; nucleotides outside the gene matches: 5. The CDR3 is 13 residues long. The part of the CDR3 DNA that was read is TGTGCCAGCAGCCCGGACAGGTCGGGGGAG. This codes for CASSPDRSGE. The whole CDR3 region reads CASSPDRSGELFF.

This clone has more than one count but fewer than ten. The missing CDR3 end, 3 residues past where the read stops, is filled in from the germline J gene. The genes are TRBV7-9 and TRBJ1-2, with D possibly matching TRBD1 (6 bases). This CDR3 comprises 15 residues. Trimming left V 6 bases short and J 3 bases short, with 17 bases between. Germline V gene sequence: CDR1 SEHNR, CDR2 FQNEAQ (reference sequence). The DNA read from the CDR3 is TGTGCCAGCAGTTCAGCAGGGGCGCAGGACTATGGC. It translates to CASSSAGAQDYG. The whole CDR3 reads CASSSAGAQDYGYTF.

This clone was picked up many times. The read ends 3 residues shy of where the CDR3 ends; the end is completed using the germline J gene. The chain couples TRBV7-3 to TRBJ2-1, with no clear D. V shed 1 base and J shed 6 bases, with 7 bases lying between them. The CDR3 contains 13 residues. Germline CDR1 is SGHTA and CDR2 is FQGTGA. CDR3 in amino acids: CASSLSKGNEQFF. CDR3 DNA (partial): TGTGCCAGCAGCTTAAGTAAAGGCAATGAG. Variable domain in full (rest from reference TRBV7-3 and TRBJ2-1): GAGVSQTPSNKVTEKGKYVELRCDPISGHTALYWYRQSLGQGPEFLIYFQGTGAADDSGLPNDRFFAVRPEGSVSTLKIQRTERGDSAVYLCASSLSKGNEQFFGPGTRLTVL.

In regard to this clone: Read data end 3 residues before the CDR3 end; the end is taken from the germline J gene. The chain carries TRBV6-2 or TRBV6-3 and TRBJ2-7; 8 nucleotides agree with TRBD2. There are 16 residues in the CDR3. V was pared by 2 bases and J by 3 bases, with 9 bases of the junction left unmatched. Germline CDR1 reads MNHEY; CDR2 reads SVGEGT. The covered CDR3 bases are TGTGCCAGCAGTTACAGAACTAGCGGCGTCGGCTACGAG. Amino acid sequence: CASSYRTSGVGYE. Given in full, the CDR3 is CASSYRTSGVGYEQYF.

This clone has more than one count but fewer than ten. Here the CDR3 reads CASSLDRGPDEQYF. The sequenced CDR3 bases are TGTGCCAGCAGCTTGGACAGGGGCCCCGACGAG. V is TRBV7-2 and J is TRBJ2-7; 9 bases match TRBD1. The read ends 3 residues shy of where the CDR3 ends; the end is completed using the germline J gene. The CDR3 totals 14 residues. CDR1 and CDR2 from the germline V gene are SGHTA and FQGNSA. V was pared by 3 bases and J by 5 bases, with 5 bases of the junction left unmatched. The full variable domain, in which reference TRBV7-2 and TRBJ2-7 provide the parts outside the CDR3, is GAGVSQSPSNKVTEKGKDVELRCDPISGHTALYWYRQSLGQGLEFLIYFQGNSAPDKSGLPSDRFSAERTGGSVSTLTIQRTQQEDSAVYLCASSLDRGPDEQYFGPGTRLTVT.

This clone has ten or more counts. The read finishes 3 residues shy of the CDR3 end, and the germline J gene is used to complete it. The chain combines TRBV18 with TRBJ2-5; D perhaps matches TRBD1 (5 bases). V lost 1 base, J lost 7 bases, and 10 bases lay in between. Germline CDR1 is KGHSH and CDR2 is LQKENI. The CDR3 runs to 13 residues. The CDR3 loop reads CASSPQGLGTQYF. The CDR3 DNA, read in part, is TGTGCCAGCTCACCACAGGGGTTGGGGACC.

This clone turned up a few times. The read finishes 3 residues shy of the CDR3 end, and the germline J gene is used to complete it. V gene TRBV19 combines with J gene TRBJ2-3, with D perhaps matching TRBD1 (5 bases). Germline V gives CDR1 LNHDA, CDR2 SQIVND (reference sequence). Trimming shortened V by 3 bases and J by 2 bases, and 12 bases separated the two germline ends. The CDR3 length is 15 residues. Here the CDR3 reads CASSIRGRITDTQYF. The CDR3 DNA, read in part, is TGTGCCAGTAGTATTAGGGGTCGGATCACAGATACG.

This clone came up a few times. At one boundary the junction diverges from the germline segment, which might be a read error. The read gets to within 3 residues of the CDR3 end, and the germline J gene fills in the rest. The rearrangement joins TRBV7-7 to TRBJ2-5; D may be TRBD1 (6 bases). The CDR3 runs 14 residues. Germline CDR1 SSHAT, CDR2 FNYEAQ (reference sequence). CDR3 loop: CASSVGTHQETQYF. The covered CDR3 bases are TGTGCTAGCAGCGTCGGGACACACCAAGAGACC.

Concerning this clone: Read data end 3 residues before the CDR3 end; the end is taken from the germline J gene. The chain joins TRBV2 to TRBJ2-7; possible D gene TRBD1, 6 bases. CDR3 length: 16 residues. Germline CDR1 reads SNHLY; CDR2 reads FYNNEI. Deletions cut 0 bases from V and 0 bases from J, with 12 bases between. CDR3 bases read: TGTGCCAGCAGTGAAGCGTGGGGGCCCAGCTCCTACGAG. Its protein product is CASSEAWGPSSYE. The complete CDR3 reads CASSEAWGPSSYEQYF. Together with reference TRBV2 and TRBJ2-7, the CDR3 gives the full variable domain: EPEVTQTPSHQVTQMGQEVILRCVPISNHLYFYWYRQILGQKVEFLVSFYNNEISEKSEIFDDQFSVERPDGSNFTLKIRSTKLEDSAMYFCASSEAWGPSSYEQYFGPGTRLTVT.

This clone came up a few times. The sequenced part of the CDR3 DNA is TGTGCCAGCTCGCCTTGGGACAGGGGCTCCTATAATTCACCC. Its translation is CASSPWDRGSYNSP. The whole CDR3 is CASSPWDRGSYNSPLHF. The gene calls are TRBV18 and TRBJ1-6; the match to TRBD1 covers 10 bases. Read coverage stops 3 residues before the CDR3 terminus; the germline J gene supplies the remainder. CDR3 length: 17 residues. CDR1 and CDR2 (germline): KGHSH, LQKENI. Germline trimming cut 6 bases from V and 0 bases from J; bases unmatched to any gene: 5.

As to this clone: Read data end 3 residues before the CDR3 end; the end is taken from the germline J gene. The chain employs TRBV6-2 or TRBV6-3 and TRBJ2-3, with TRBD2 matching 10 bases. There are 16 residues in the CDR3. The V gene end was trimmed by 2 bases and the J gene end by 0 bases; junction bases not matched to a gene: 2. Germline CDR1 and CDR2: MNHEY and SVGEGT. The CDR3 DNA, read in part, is TGTGCCAGCAGTTACCCAGCGGGGGGGAGCACAGATACG. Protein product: CASSYPAGGSTDT. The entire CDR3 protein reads CASSYPAGGSTDTQYF.

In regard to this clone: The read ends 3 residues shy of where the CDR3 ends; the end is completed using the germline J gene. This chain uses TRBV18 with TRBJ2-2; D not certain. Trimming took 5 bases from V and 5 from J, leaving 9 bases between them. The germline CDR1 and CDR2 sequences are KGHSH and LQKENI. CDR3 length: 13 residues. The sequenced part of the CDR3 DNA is TGTGCCAGCTCATCGGCGCGGACCGGGGAG. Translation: CASSSARTGE. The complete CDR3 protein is CASSSARTGELFF.

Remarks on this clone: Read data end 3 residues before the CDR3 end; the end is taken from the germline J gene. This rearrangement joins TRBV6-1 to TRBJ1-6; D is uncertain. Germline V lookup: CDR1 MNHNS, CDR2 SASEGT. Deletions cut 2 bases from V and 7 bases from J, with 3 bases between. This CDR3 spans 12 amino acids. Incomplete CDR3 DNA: TGTGCCAGCAGTGAATTAAATTCACCC. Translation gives CASSELNSP. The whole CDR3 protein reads CASSELNSPLHF.

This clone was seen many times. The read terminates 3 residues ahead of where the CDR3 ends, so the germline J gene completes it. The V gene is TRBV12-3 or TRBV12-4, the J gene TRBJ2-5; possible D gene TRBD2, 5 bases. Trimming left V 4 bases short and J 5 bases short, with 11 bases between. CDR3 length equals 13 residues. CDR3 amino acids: CASSYGPGETQYF. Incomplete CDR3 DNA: TGTGCCAGCAGTTACGGCCCGGGGGAGACC.

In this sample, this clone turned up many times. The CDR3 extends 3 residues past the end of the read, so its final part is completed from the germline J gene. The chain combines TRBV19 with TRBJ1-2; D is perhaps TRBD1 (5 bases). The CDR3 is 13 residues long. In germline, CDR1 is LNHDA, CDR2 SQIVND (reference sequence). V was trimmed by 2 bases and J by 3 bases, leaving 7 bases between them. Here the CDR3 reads CASSITRDYGYTF. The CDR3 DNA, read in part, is TGTGCCAGTAGTATAACCAGGGACTATGGC.

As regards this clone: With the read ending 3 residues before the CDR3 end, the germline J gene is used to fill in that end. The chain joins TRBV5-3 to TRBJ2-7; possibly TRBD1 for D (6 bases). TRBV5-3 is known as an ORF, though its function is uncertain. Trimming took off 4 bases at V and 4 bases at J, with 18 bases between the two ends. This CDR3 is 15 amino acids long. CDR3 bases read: TGTGCCAGAAGCCCGTCGACAGGATTCCCTTACGAG. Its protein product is CARSPSTGFPYE. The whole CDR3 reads CARSPSTGFPYEQYF.

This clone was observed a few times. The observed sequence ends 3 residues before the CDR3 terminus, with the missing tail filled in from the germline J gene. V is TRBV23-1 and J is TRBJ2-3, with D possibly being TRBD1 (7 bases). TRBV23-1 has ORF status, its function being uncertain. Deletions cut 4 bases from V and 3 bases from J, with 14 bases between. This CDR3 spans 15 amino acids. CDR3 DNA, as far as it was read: TGCGCCAGCAGTCCCCGACCAGGGGGGACAGATACG. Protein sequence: CASSPRPGGTDT. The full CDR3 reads CASSPRPGGTDTQYF.

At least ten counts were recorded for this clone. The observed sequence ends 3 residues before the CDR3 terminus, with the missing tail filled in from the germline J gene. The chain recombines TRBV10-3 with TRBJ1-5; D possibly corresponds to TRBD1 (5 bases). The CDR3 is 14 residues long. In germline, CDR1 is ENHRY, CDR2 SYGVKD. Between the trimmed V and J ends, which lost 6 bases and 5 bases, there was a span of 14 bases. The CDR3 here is CAISPQGSDQPQHF. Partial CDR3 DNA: TGTGCCATCAGCCCCCAGGGCTCCGATCAGCCC.

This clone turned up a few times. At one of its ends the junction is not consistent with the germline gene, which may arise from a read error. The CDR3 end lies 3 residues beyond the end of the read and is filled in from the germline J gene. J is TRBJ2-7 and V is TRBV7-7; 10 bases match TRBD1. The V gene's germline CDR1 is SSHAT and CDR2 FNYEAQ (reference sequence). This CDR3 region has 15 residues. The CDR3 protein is CASSYRQGAGYEQYF. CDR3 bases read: TGTGCTAGCAGTTATCGACAGGGGGCCGGGTACGAG.

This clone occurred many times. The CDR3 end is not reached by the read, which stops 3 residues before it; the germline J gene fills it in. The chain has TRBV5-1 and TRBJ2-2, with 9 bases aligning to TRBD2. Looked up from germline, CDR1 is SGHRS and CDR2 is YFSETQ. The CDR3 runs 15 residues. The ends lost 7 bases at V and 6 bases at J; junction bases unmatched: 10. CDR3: CASQALAGSPGELFF. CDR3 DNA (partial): TGCGCCAGCCAAGCCCTAGCGGGGTCCCCCGGGGAG.

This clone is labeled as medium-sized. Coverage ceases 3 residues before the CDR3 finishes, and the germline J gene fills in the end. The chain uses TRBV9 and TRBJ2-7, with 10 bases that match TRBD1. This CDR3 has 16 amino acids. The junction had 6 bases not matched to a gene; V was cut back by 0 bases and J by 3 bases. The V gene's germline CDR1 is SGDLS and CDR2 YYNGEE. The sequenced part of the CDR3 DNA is TGTGCCAGCAGCGTAGACCCCGGGACAGGGGTCTACGAG. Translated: CASSVDPGTGVYE. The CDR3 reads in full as CASSVDPGTGVYEQYF.

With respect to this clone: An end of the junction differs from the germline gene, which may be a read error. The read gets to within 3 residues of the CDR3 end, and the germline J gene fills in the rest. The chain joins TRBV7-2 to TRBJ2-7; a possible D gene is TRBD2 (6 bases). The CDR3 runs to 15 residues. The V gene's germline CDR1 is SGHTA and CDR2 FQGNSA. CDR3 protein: CASSPSGDLSSEQYF. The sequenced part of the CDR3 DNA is TGTGCCAGCAGCCCATCGGGGGACCTCTCCTCCGAG.